This T cell receptor (beta chain) was recovered during a study of shared clonotypes between healthy human individuals. Study conclusions and caveats: All-four-donor shared clonotypes had higher generation probabilities than non-shared clonotypes did.

Replicate PCRs for sorted subsets used around 200 ng DNA; this equaled 30,000 to 35,000 T cell genomes. The table came from immunoSEQ multiplex PCR; TCRdb's copy has only in-frame clones and leaves some out. The sample carries more than 2 million clones, approximately 95% recorded once. On this clone: No antigen is known for it.

The CDR3 is 13 residues long. CDR1 and CDR2 from the germline V gene are SQVTM and ANQGSEA. The V and J ends lost 3 bases and 6 bases, in that order; junction bases with no gene match: 1. The chain uses TRBV29-1 and TRBJ2-1; TRBD2 matches 11 bases. Sequencing used naive CD4+ T cells sorted from blood. Described subset: CD45RA+ positively selected. This TCR was sampled from a young man in good health. CDR3 sequence reads: CSVDGTSGNEQFF. CDR3 DNA sequence: TGCAGCGTTGACGGGACTAGCGGCAATGAGCAGTTCTTC.